The present entry profiles one TCR beta chain with its context. One junction end disagrees with the germline gene, perhaps due to a read error. Use of 60 Vbeta and 13 Jbeta primers characterized the PCR. The protocol was immunoSEQ multiplex PCR, while the TCRdb copy is restricted to in-frame clones and leaves out a portion. The table lists around 140,000 clones, roughly 80% of them singletons, with 1.5% to 1.7% in the top ten. The germline CDR1 and CDR2 sequences are MNHNY and SVGAGI (reference sequence). CDR3 length: 13 residues. This sample is part of a study of cytomegalovirus exposure and HLA in healthy donors.

The receptor was derived from a man between 35 and 55 years old in good health and CMV-seronegative. V is TRBV6-6 and J is TRBJ2-5, with 9 bases that match TRBD2. The specimen was PBMCs. CDR3 coding DNA: TGTGCCAGCCGAGCGGGAGGAGGGGAGACCCAGCACTTC. It encodes CASRAGGGETQHF.